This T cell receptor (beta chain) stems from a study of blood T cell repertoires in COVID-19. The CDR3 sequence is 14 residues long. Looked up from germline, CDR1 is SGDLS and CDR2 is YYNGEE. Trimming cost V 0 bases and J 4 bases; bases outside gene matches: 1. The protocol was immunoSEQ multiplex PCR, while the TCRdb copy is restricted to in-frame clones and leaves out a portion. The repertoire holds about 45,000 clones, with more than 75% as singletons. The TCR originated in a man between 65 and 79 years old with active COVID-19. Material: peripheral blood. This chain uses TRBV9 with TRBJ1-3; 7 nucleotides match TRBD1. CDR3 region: CASSVDRGGNTIYF. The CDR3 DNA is TGTGCCAGCAGCGTAGACAGGGGAGGAAACACCATATATTTT.